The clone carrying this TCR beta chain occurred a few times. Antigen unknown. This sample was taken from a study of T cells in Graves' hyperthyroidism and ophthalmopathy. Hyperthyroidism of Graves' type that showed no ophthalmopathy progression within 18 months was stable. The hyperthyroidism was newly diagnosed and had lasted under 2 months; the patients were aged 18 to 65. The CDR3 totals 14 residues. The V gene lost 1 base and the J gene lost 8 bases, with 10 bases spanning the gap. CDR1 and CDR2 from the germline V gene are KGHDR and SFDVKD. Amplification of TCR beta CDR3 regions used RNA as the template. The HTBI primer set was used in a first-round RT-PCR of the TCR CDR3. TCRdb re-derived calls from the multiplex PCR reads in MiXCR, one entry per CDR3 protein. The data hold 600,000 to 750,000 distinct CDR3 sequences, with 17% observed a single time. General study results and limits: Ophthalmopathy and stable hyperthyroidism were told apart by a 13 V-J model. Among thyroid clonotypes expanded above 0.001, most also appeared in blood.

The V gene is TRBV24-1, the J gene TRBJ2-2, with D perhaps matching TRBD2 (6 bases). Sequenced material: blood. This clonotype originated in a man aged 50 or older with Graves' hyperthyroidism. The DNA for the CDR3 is TGTGCCACCAGTGATTTCCGCGGGAATGGGGAGCTGTTTTTT. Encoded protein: CATSDFRGNGELFF.